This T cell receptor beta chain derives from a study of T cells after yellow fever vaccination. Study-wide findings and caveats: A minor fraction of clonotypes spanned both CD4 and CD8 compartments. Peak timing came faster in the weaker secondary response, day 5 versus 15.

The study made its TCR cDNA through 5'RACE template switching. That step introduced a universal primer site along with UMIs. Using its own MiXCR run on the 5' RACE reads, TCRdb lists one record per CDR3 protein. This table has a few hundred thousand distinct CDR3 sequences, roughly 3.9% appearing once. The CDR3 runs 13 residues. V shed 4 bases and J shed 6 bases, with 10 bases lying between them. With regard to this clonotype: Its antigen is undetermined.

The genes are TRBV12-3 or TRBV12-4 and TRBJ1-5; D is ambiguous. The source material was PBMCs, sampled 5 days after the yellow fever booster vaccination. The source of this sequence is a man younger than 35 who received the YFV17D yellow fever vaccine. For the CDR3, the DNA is TGTGCCAGCAGTTCCGCAGGTATTCAGCCCCAGCATTTT. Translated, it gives CASSSAGIQPQHF.